The present entry profiles one T cell receptor (beta chain) with its context. Its antigen is as yet unknown. Germline-derived CDR1 and CDR2 are DFQATT and SNEGSKA (reference sequence). J was trimmed by 12 bases and V by 8 bases; bases with no gene match: 21. The CDR3 extends over 15 amino acids. This sample is drawn from a study of T-cell reconstitution after alpha-beta-depleted transplantation in children. Study results and limitations: For some patients, TCRbeta diversity was high at day 60 because of recipient T cells and thymic progenitors that survived.

Researchers prepared the TCRbeta library using unique molecular identifiers, the study reports. TCRdb re-analysed the PCR reads in MiXCR, keeping a single row per CDR3 protein. The data hold 70,000 to 95,000 distinct CDR3 sequences, with roughly a sixth observed a single time. The sequence derives from a male patient between 2 and 9 years old who had a stem cell transplant for acute lymphoblastic leukemia, so the T cells may come from the graft donor. The gene calls are TRBV20-1 and TRBJ1-5, with 8 bases identical to TRBD1. The material sequenced was PBMCs, mostly from graft donor cells, taken 180 days after TCRalphabeta/CD19-depleted stem cell transplant. In nucleotides, the CDR3 is TGCAGTCCCATGATATACAGACAGGGGAAATGGTACCAGCATTTT. Translated, it gives CSPMIYRQGKWYQHF.